This TCR beta chain derives from a study of cytotoxic CD8 clonotypes in ibrutinib-treated CLL. Study overall: Response material was collected after a median around 12 months of treatment, range 6 to 36. Findings and limits, study-wide: Sampling schedules were unmatched across sustained-remission and progressing patients.

The sample holds one count of this clone. Its antigen is unknown. The planned depth of sequencing spanned 1 in 200,000 to 1 in 1 million T cells. Measured with immunoSEQ multiplex PCR; TCRdb has only the in-frame clones, and not every one. The repertoire consists of more than 110,000 clones, with 80% occurring once and the leading ten covering about 7.4%. This CDR3 is built from 16 residues. V trimming: 3 bases; J trimming: 2 bases; junction bases outside the gene matches: 3. Per the germline V gene, CDR1 is LGHNA and CDR2 is YNFKEQ. The TCR was taken from a human donor with chronic lymphocytic leukemia. The chain uses TRBV4-2 and TRBJ2-1; 11 bases fit TRBD2. Here the sequenced sample was PBMCs, taken after 36 months of ibrutinib treatment. CDR3 coding DNA: TGTGCCAGCAGCCATTCGACTAGCGGGGCCTACAATGAGCAGTTCTTC. Protein sequence: CASSHSTSGAYNEQFF.